A selection of T cell receptor beta chains follows, all from one sample in a study of T cell responses to AZD1222 COVID-19 vaccine. Method: immunoSEQ multiplex PCR; TCRdb's copy keeps in-frame clones and lacks some. This table holds about 70,000 clones, roughly 91% found once. The input for sequencing was peripheral blood, taken 28 days after the second dose of the MenACWY control vaccine. All receptors derive from an adult who received the MenACWY meningococcal vaccine as a control. The CDR3 runs from the conserved cysteine through the conserved F or W. The D gene is left open where the match is weak. Where a row states a size, it is once, few, many or the class of an expanded clone; other rows omit it.

CDR3 DNA: TGTGCCAGCAGCTTCCAGTCCAGGGGAACCGGGGAGCTGTTTTTT; CDR3 protein: CASSFQSRGTGELFF; V gene: TRBV7-6; D gene: NA; J gene: TRBJ2-2; CDR3 length: 15; clone size: NA
CDR3 DNA: TGTGCCAGTACTTCAGCGGGGGATACGCAGTATTTT; CDR3 protein: CASTSAGDTQYF; V gene: TRBV19; D gene: TRBD2; J gene: TRBJ2-3; CDR3 length: 12; clone size: NA
CDR3 DNA: TGTGCCAGCAGCCCCGGAGAGGGGGTGAGTCGGACAGATACGCAGTATTTT; CDR3 protein: CASSPGEGVSRTDTQYF; V gene: TRBV7-9; D gene: NA; J gene: TRBJ2-3; CDR3 length: 17; clone size: NA
CDR3 DNA: TGTGCCAGCAGCTTAGGGGGATTTAACTATGGCTACACCTTC; CDR3 protein: CASSLGGFNYGYTF; V gene: TRBV7-2; D gene: NA; J gene: TRBJ1-2; CDR3 length: 14; clone size: NA
CDR3 DNA: TGCACCAGCAGGCCAACCCTCGGGGGCAATCAGCCCCAGCATTTT; CDR3 protein: CTSRPTLGGNQPQHF; V gene: TRBV1; D gene: NA; J gene: TRBJ1-5; CDR3 length: 15; clone size: NA
CDR3 DNA: TGTGCCACCAGTGATTTGGTCGCCGGGGAGCTGTTTTTT; CDR3 protein: CATSDLVAGELFF; V gene: TRBV24-1; D gene: NA; J gene: TRBJ2-2; CDR3 length: 13; clone size: few
CDR3 DNA: TGTGCCAGCAGCCAAGGACGAAGCGCGAACACCGGGGAGCTGTTTTTT; CDR3 protein: CASSQGRSANTGELFF; V gene: TRBV4-2; D gene: NA; J gene: TRBJ2-2; CDR3 length: 16; clone size: NA
CDR3 DNA: TGTGCCAGCAGCCAAGTGGAGGGTTTGCCCCAGCATTTT; CDR3 protein: CASSQVEGLPQHF; V gene: TRBV3-1/TRBV3-2; D gene: NA; J gene: TRBJ1-5; CDR3 length: 13; clone size: NA
CDR3 DNA: TGTGCCAGCAGCGTAGGGGACGCAGGGTATAATTCACCCCTCCACTTT; CDR3 protein: CASSVGDAGYNSPLHF; V gene: TRBV9; D gene: NA; J gene: TRBJ1-6; CDR3 length: 16; clone size: NA
CDR3 DNA: TGTGCCAGCAGCTTAAAAGACCGTCGGGAGACCCAGTACTTC; CDR3 protein: CASSLKDRRETQYF; V gene: TRBV7-2; D gene: NA; J gene: TRBJ2-5; CDR3 length: 14; clone size: NA
CDR3 DNA: TGTGCCAGTAAGGTGGGGGGGGCGGTGGATACGCAGTATTTT; CDR3 protein: CASKVGGAVDTQYF; V gene: TRBV19; D gene: NA; J gene: TRBJ2-3; CDR3 length: 14; clone size: NA
CDR3 DNA: TGTGCCAGCGGGGCAGGGCTGGGAGCGATGACAGATACGCAGTATTTT; CDR3 protein: CASGAGLGAMTDTQYF; V gene: TRBV28; D gene: NA; J gene: TRBJ2-3; CDR3 length: 16; clone size: NA
CDR3 DNA: TGCAGCGTGCCGGGGCTAGATACGCAGTATTTT; CDR3 protein: CSVPGLDTQYF; V gene: TRBV29-1; D gene: NA; J gene: TRBJ2-3; CDR3 length: 11; clone size: NA
CDR3 DNA: TGTGCCGGGGGACTGAACTACAATGAGCAGTTCTTC; CDR3 protein: CAGGLNYNEQFF; V gene: TRBV2; D gene: NA; J gene: TRBJ2-1; CDR3 length: 12; clone size: NA
CDR3 DNA: TGTGCCAGCAGTGACCAGGGAATGAACACTGAAGCTTTCTTT; CDR3 protein: CASSDQGMNTEAFF; V gene: TRBV2; D gene: NA; J gene: TRBJ1-1; CDR3 length: 14; clone size: once
CDR3 DNA: TGTGCCATCATGGCGGCAGGGGGCTCGGGAACTGAAGCTTTCTTT; CDR3 protein: CAIMAAGGSGTEAFF; V gene: TRBV10-3; D gene: TRBD1; J gene: TRBJ1-1; CDR3 length: 15; clone size: NA
CDR3 DNA: TGTGCCAGCAGCCCGAACCCGGGACAGCGTAATGAAAAACTGTTTTTT; CDR3 protein: CASSPNPGQRNEKLFF; V gene: TRBV6-2/TRBV6-3; D gene: TRBD1; J gene: TRBJ1-4; CDR3 length: 16; clone size: once